This T cell receptor beta chain originates from a study of brain T cells in children with intractable seizures. Stated time point: blood from clinic visit 5 months post-surgery; TSC patient then seizure free. The sequenced cases were selected for having the highest brain T cell transcript signatures. At least one anti-epileptic drug was given before surgery. The table came from immunoSEQ multiplex PCR; TCRdb's copy has only in-frame clones and leaves some out. The data show approximately 330,000 clones, with over 90% seen just once and roughly 5.7% held by the top ten. CDR1 and CDR2 (germline): SQVTM, ANQGSEA. Trimming removed 8 bases from V and 0 bases from J; junction bases left unmatched: 4. The CDR3 consists of 14 residues. Study-wide points: Pre- and post-surgery blood differed in depth, so pre-surgery absences may be undersampling. Patients' HCMV serostatus was unknown; virus specificity rests on CDR3 similarity alone.

Comments on this clone: As yet, its antigen is unknown.

The clonotype originates from a boy under two years old with tuberous sclerosis and intractable seizures. Material: peripheral blood, obtained about 5 months after surgery. The chain couples TRBV29-1 to TRBJ2-3; 11 nucleotides match TRBD2. The CDR3, as DNA: TGCAGCCATATAGCGGGAGGGAGCACAGATACGCAGTATTTT. Its protein is CSHIAGGSTDTQYF.